Listed below are T cell receptor beta chains from one sample, sequenced in a study of Graves' ophthalmopathy and Graves' hyperthyroidism. Using its own MiXCR run on the multiplex PCR reads, TCRdb lists one record per CDR3 protein. The sample gives about 600,000 distinct CDR3 sequences, about 35% of which show up once; roughly 4% is in the top ten. The sequenced material came from peripheral blood or thyroid tissue (not recorded which). The receptors shown here come from an adult man with Graves' hyperthyroidism. Both conserved end residues are part of each CDR3. The D gene is left open where the match is weak. The size field is filled for only some rows; it gives once, few, many or a size class.

J gene,V gene,D gene,clone size,CDR3 protein,CDR3 DNA
TRBJ1-1,TRBV19,.,.,CASSIRAGRHTEAFF,TGTGCCAGTAGTATACGTGCGGGGCGGCACACTGAAGCTTTCTTT
TRBJ1-2,TRBV10-3,.,many,CAISESSRNYGYTF,TGTGCCATCAGTGAGTCGAGCAGGAACTATGGCTACACCTTC
TRBJ1-1,TRBV11-2,.,many,CASRFYEDAEAFF,TGTGCCAGCAGGTTTTATGAAGACGCTGAAGCTTTCTTT
TRBJ2-2,TRBV2,TRBD2,.,CASGSGGAANTGELFF,TGTGCCAGCGGGTCCGGGGGGGCCGCGAACACCGGGGAGCTGTTTTTT
TRBJ2-2,TRBV29-1,TRBD2,.,CSVGNSGRELFF,TGCAGCGTGGGAAATAGCGGGAGGGAGCTGTTTTTT
TRBJ1-1,TRBV5-8,.,many,CASSFQGQAFF,TGTGCCAGCAGCTTCCAGGGTCAAGCTTTCTTT
TRBJ1-2,TRBV29-1,.,many,CSVEFAGGGYTF,TGCAGCGTTGAATTTGCAGGAGGAGGCTACACCTTC
TRBJ2-2,TRBV12-3/TRBV12-4,TRBD1,once,CASTNRGLFF,TGTGCCAGCACAAACAGGGGGCTGTTTTTT
TRBJ2-7,TRBV6-5,TRBD2,.,CASSDYGLAEVGSYEQYF,TGTGCCAGCAGTGACTACGGACTAGCGGAGGTAGGCTCCTACGAGCAGTACTTC
TRBJ1-5,TRBV24-1,.,many,CATSLYDRSNQPQHF,TGTGCCACCAGCTTGTACGACAGAAGCAATCAGCCCCAGCATTTT
TRBJ2-7,TRBV10-3,TRBD2,many,CAISPSGRDYEQYF,TGTGCCATCAGCCCTAGCGGGAGGGACTACGAGCAGTACTTC
TRBJ2-7,TRBV20-1,.,.,CSARGAWTAPSCEQCF,TGCAGTGCTAGAGGGGCTTGGACAGCGCCTTCCTGCGAGCAGTGCTTC
TRBJ2-5,TRBV20-1,.,.,CSARDLRETQYF,TGCAGTGCTAGAGATCTCCGGGAGACCCAGTACTTC
TRBJ1-6,TRBV4-1,.,many,CASSQESGIASPLHF,TGCGCCAGCAGCCAAGAATCAGGGATTGCCTCACCCCTCCACTTT
TRBJ2-7,TRBV7-2,.,many,CASSLGGGEQYF,TGTGCCAGCAGTTTGGGGGGAGGCGAGCAGTACTTC
TRBJ2-7,TRBV7-8,TRBD2,.,CASSLSLAGNYEQYF,TGTGCCAGCAGCTTAAGTCTAGCGGGCAACTACGAGCAGTACTTC
TRBJ2-5,TRBV4-2,TRBD2,.,CASSQENRGRAFQETQYF,TGTGCCAGCAGCCAAGAGAACCGGGGGAGGGCTTTCCAAGAGACCCAGTACTTC
TRBJ2-1,TRBV7-3,.,.,CASSWTSGVKEQFF,TGTGCCAGCAGTTGGACTTCGGGAGTCAAGGAGCAGTTCTTC
TRBJ1-1,TRBV10-2,TRBD1,.,CASKTGLNTEAFF,TGCGCCAGCAAGACAGGGTTGAACACTGAAGCTTTCTTT
TRBJ1-5,TRBV20-1,TRBD1,once,CSAREDRYNQPQHF,TGCAGTGCTAGGGAGGACAGGTACAATCAGCCCCAGCATTTT
TRBJ1-1,TRBV19,.,many,CASSITGTEAFF,TGTGCCAGTAGTATAACGGGTACTGAAGCTTTCTTT
TRBJ1-6,TRBV5-1,.,many,CASRAGYNSPLHF,TGCGCCAGCAGGGCCGGATATAATTCACCCCTCCACTTT
TRBJ2-2,TRBV28,.,.,CASSHGQSDTGELFF,TGTGCCAGCAGTCACGGACAGTCCGACACCGGGGAGCTGTTTTTT
TRBJ1-5,TRBV12-3/TRBV12-4,TRBD1,many,CASSSGTGGSGSNQPQHF,TGTGCCAGCAGTTCCGGGACAGGGGGCAGCGGTAGCAATCAGCCCCAGCATTTT
TRBJ2-5,TRBV20-1,TRBD2,many,CSASPPIAGPQETQYF,TGCAGTGCTAGTCCACCCATAGCGGGGCCTCAAGAGACCCAGTACTTC
TRBJ1-5,TRBV27,.,few,CASSPPGRYQPQHF,TGTGCCAGCAGTCCCCCGGGAAGATATCAGCCCCAGCATTTT
TRBJ2-6,TRBV5-5,TRBD1,.,CASSLIGTGASSGANVLTF,TGTGCCAGCAGCTTGATCGGGACAGGGGCCTCCTCTGGGGCCAACGTCCTGACTTTC
TRBJ2-5,TRBV24-1,TRBD1,.,CATSDPDRVETQYF,TGTGCCACCAGTGACCCAGACAGGGTTGAGACCCAGTACTTC
TRBJ2-3,TRBV19,.,.,CASSISVTDTQYF,TGTGCCAGTAGTATTTCAGTCACAGATACGCAGTATTTT
TRBJ2-7,TRBV29-1,.,.,CSVDVGAYEQYF,TGCAGCGTTGACGTGGGAGCATACGAGCAGTACTTC
TRBJ2-2,TRBV5-1,.,.,CASSPGRSSTGELFF,TGCGCCAGCAGCCCAGGACGGTCGAGCACCGGGGAGCTGTTTTTT
TRBJ2-7,TRBV7-9,TRBD2,.,CASSWETTSGTSEQYF,TGTGCCAGCAGCTGGGAGACGACTAGCGGGACCTCCGAGCAGTACTTC
TRBJ1-1,TRBV18,.,few,CASSPSSEAFF,TGTGCCAGCTCACCTAGCTCTGAAGCTTTCTTT
TRBJ1-2,TRBV6-1,TRBD1,many,CASSETGQGFGYTF,TGTGCCAGCAGTGAGACGGGACAGGGGTTTGGCTACACCTTC
TRBJ2-1,TRBV29-1,.,few,CSVEVGGEQFF,TGCAGCGTTGAAGTCGGGGGTGAGCAGTTCTTC
TRBJ2-1,TRBV7-8,.,.,CASSSEASRGRGNEQFF,TGTGCCAGCAGCTCGGAAGCGTCTAGAGGTCGGGGCAATGAGCAGTTCTTC
TRBJ1-3,TRBV9,TRBD1,few,CASSARDSSGNTIYF,TGTGCCAGCAGCGCGAGGGACAGCTCTGGAAACACCATATATTTT
TRBJ1-2,TRBV7-9,.,many,CASSLAGPDSLNYGYTF,TGTGCCAGCAGCTTAGCGGGCCCCGATTCACTTAACTATGGCTACACCTTC
TRBJ2-5,TRBV5-1,.,many,CASSARGETQYF,TGCGCCAGCAGCGCCCGAGGAGAGACCCAGTACTTC
TRBJ1-5,TRBV15,.,many,CATNGGYSNQPQHF,TGTGCCACCAACGGGGGGTATAGCAATCAGCCCCAGCATTTT
TRBJ1-5,TRBV12-3/TRBV12-4,.,many,CASSKGYSNQPQHF,TGTGCCAGCAGCAAGGGGTATAGCAATCAGCCCCAGCATTTT
TRBJ2-7,TRBV5-8,.,many,CASSLAQLYEQYF,TGTGCCAGCAGCTTGGCGCAGCTCTACGAGCAGTACTTC
TRBJ2-7,TRBV15,TRBD1,.,CATSSQGAQGGEQYF,TGTGCCACCAGCAGCCAGGGGGCTCAGGGAGGCGAGCAGTACTTC
TRBJ2-7,TRBV20-1,.,many,CSATGTGRIYEQYF,TGCAGTGCTACCGGAACAGGGCGAATCTACGAGCAGTACTTC
TRBJ2-5,TRBV6-6,TRBD1,many,CASTPGQGRTETQYF,TGTGCCAGCACCCCGGGACAGGGTCGCACCGAGACCCAGTACTTC